This TCR beta chain was sequenced in a study of blood T cell repertoires in COVID-19. Study details: There were acute and convalescent COVID-19 samples, and they came from the United States, Italy and Spain. Sources were T cells, B-cell-depleted T cells, or PBMCs; the material itself was cDNA or gDNA.

Original analysis: The authors estimated nucleated cell counts from reference gene primer amplification. Generated by immunoSEQ multiplex PCR, the TCRdb table keeps only in-frame clones and is missing some. V and J calls plus clone size are reproduced from that table; the DNA served to infer D and trimming. Of 90,000 to 100,000 clones in the sample, 75% to 90% were seen once. From germline, CDR1 is SGHAT and CDR2 FQDESV (reference sequence). With V trimmed by 3 bases and J by 4 bases, 1 base remained unmatched. This CDR3 spans 14 amino acids. Material: peripheral blood. V is TRBV11-1 and J is TRBJ2-1; 9 bases align to TRBD2. The source of this sequence is a man of 80 years or more with acute or convalescent COVID-19. CDR3 DNA: TGTGCCAGCAGCTTGGCGGGAGGGTACAATGAGCAGTTCTTC. Its translation is CASSLAGGYNEQFF.